The present entry profiles one T cell receptor beta chain with its context. V lost 0 bases and J 2 bases, leaving 7 bases between the germline ends. The CDR3 covers 14 residues. Germline CDR1 reads WSHSY; CDR2 reads SAAADI. These data belong to a study of control samples from healthy donors and cancer patients. Only in-frame clones appear in the TCRdb table, and some are missing; sequencing was by immunoSEQ multiplex PCR. The repertoire consists of 95,000 to 130,000 clones, with about 93% occurring once and the leading ten covering around 2.5%. The chain employs TRBV10-2 and TRBJ1-2; D is unresolved. Specimen: blood. The TCR was taken from a man aged 30-40 years in good health. CDR3 bases: TGCGCCAGCAGTGAGTCAGGCAGCAACTATGGCTACACCTTC. This translates into CASSESGSNYGYTF.